The 26 T cell receptor beta chains presented below share a single source sample, sequenced in a study of T-cell reconstitution after alpha-beta-depleted transplantation in children. Preparation of the TCRbeta library used unique molecular identifiers. TCRdb reprocessed the PCR reads with MiXCR, giving one entry per CDR3 protein. The repertoire holds approximately 250,000 distinct CDR3 sequences, with approximately 9.9% as singletons. The starting material was PBMCs from the stem cell graft donor, obtained from the stem cell graft. The receptors derive from a human donor who donated a stem cell graft to a child with SCID.

This clonotype was detected ten times or more. V and J are TRBV5-1 and TRBJ2-3; 7 nucleotides agree with TRBD2. CDR3 length equals 15 residues. Trimming removed 3 bases from V and 2 bases from J; junction bases left unmatched: 6. Germline V lookup: CDR1 SGHRS, CDR2 YFSETQ. Here the CDR3 reads CASSSDGDYTDTQYF. Here the CDR3 DNA reads TGCGCCAGCAGCTCGGACGGGGACTACACAGATACGCAGTATTTT.

There are a few counts of this clonotype. The chain employs TRBV2 and TRBJ2-1; TRBD2 matches 8 bases. V trimming: 4 bases; J trimming: 2 bases; junction bases outside the gene matches: 4. Germline V gene data show CDR1 as SNHLY and CDR2 as FYNNEI. The length of the CDR3 is 15 residues. DNA of the CDR3: TGTGCCAGCAGTGGCCAAGCGGGGGCCTACAATGAGCAGTTCTTC. Translating it yields CASSGQAGAYNEQFF.

This clonotype was seen repeatedly, ten times or more. The chain combines TRBV5-1 with TRBJ1-4, with D possibly TRBD1 on 6 matching bases. Germline loops: CDR1 SGHRS, CDR2 YFSETQ. Trimming removed 1 base from V and 12 bases from J, with 16 bases in between. The CDR3 length is 14 residues. The CDR3 coding sequence is TGCGCCAGCAGCTTGTACGGTGAAGGGGGTGAACTGTTTTTT. Its translation: CASSLYGEGGELFF.

This clonotype was observed at least ten times. The J gene is TRBJ2-7, the V gene TRBV5-1, with TRBD1 identical over 7 bases. Germline V gives CDR1 SGHRS, CDR2 YFSETQ. V was pared by 7 bases and J by 1 base, with 8 bases of the junction left unmatched. The CDR3 runs to 14 residues. The CDR3 DNA reads TGCGCCAGCTCCTCACAGGGGATTTCCTACGAGCAGTACTTC. Encoded protein: CASSSQGISYEQYF.

At least ten counts were recorded for this clonotype. The rearrangement joins TRBV20-1 to TRBJ2-5; possible D gene TRBD2, 6 bases. Trimming took 1 base from V and 1 from J, leaving 10 bases between them. The CDR3 consists of 14 residues. CDR1 is DFQATT and CDR2 is SNEGSKA in the germline V gene (reference sequence). The CDR3 DNA sequence: TGCAGTGCTAGAGCGGGAGACGCCCAAGAGACCCAGTACTTC. Translated: CSARAGDAQETQYF.

This clonotype has a handful of counts. A much bigger clone sits one base away, suggesting this may be a read error. The J gene is TRBJ1-2, the V gene TRBV7-8, with a possible D match to TRBD1 (6 bases). Germline-derived CDR1 and CDR2 are SGHVS and FQNEAQ. The CDR3 is made up of 16 amino acids. The chain's CDR3 is CASTLVGGGWAGGYTF. The CDR3, as DNA: TGTGCCAGCACCTTAGTAGGAGGGGGATGGGCTGGTGGCTACACCTTC.

This clonotype has a count of ten or more. Sequence at one end of the junction differs from germline and may be a read error. The chain has TRBV15 and TRBJ1-5; TRBD1 is a possible D gene (5 bases). The CDR3 is made up of 15 amino acids. Germline CDR1 and CDR2: LNHNV and YYDKDF (reference sequence). The CDR3 bases are TGTGCCACCAGCAGAGAAATCGGGGGATATCAACCCCAGCATTTT. Its protein is CATSREIGGYQPQHF.

This clonotype was found many times. This chain uses TRBV20-1 with TRBJ1-5; D possibly corresponds to TRBD1 (6 bases). The CDR3 runs 12 residues. V dropped 6 bases and J dropped 6 bases, with 12 bases sitting between them. Looked up from germline, CDR1 is DFQATT and CDR2 is SNEGSKA (reference sequence). CDR3 DNA: TGCAGTGCCTACAGGGCGGCTCAGCCCCAGCATTTT. As protein: CSAYRAAQPQHF.

This clonotype was seen at least ten times. The chain is built from TRBV10-3 and TRBJ2-1, with D perhaps being TRBD1 or TRBD2 (5 bases each). The CDR3 contains 15 residues. V gave up 2 bases and J gave up 6 bases, with 14 bases separating them. CDR1 is ENHRY and CDR2 is SYGVKD in the germline V gene. This chain's CDR3 is CAISEDGDGGNEQFF. The DNA of the CDR3 is TGTGCCATCAGTGAGGATGGGGACGGAGGCAATGAGCAGTTCTTC.

At least ten counts were recorded for this clonotype. This chain connects TRBV5-1 to TRBJ1-1; D not certain. Germline V gene data show CDR1 as SGHRS and CDR2 as YFSETQ. The V end was cut by 4 bases, the J end by 1 base, with 5 bases between. The CDR3 is 12 residues long. CDR3 loop: CASSVPNTEAFF. CDR3 in DNA: TGCGCCAGCAGCGTCCCGAACACTGAAGCTTTCTTT.

Many counts were recorded for this clonotype. V and J are TRBV12-3 or TRBV12-4 and TRBJ1-5, with D unclear. The CDR3 has 16 residues. The V gene lost 2 bases and the J gene lost 2 bases, with 13 bases spanning the gap. CDR3 bases: TGTGCCAGCAGTTTAACGGCTGGCTGGGGCAATCAGCCCCAGCATTTT. As protein: CASSLTAGWGNQPQHF.

Regarding this clonotype: A much larger clonotype is one base distant, so this may be a read error. The chain employs TRBV6-5 and TRBJ2-4; 7 bases align to TRBD1. The length of the CDR3 is 11 residues. The V gene's germline CDR1 is MNHEY and CDR2 SVGAGI. Germline trimming cut 11 bases from V and 7 bases from J; bases unmatched to any gene: 5. The CDR3 is CACTGENIQYF. CDR3 sequence (DNA): TGTGCCTGTACAGGGGAGAACATTCAGTACTTC.

The sample holds many counts of this clonotype. J is TRBJ2-7 and V is TRBV6-2 or TRBV6-3; 9 bases fit TRBD1. In germline, CDR1 is MNHEY, CDR2 SVGEGT. There are 15 residues in the CDR3. V lost 6 bases, J lost 3 bases, and 9 bases stayed unmatched. The CDR3: CASSDRQGGYYEQYF. The CDR3 DNA reads as TGTGCCAGCAGCGACCGACAGGGGGGATACTACGAGCAGTACTTC.

About this clonotype: One base away lies a much larger clone, so this may be a sequencing read error. This chain joins TRBV3-1 and TRBJ2-2; 14 positions agree with TRBD2. Germline CDR1 is LGHDT and CDR2 is YNNKEL (reference sequence). CDR3 size: 18 residues. The CDR3 spells CACSQVGLAGDPTGELFF. The CDR3, as DNA: TGTGCCTGCAGCCAAGTGGGACTAGCGGGGGACCCAACCGGGGAGCTGTTTTTT.

This clonotype was seen many times. The rearrangement joins TRBV5-6 to TRBJ2-1, with 7 positions matching TRBD1. There are 11 residues in the CDR3. After removal of 4 bases from V and 12 bases from J, the junction contained 4 bases not matched to a gene. Germline loops: CDR1 SGHDT, CDR2 YYEEEE. In nucleotides, the CDR3 is TGTGCCAGCAGCCGGGACAGATCGCAGTTCTTC. Its protein product is CASSRDRSQFF.

This clonotype was observed many times. The chain combines TRBV7-2 with TRBJ1-2; 7 nucleotides agree with TRBD1. Germline CDR1 SGHTA, CDR2 FQGNSA. Trimming at V came to 2 bases and at J to 4 bases, leaving 7 bases not matched to a gene. The CDR3 is 15 residues long. Written as DNA, the CDR3 is TGTGCCAGCAGCTTATCAATGACAGGGACCTATGGCTACACCTTC. Translating gives CASSLSMTGTYGYTF.

The gene calls are TRBV5-1 and TRBJ2-7; tentatively, D is TRBD1 (6 bases). CDR1 and CDR2 (germline): SGHRS, YFSETQ. V was shortened by 4 bases and J by 0 bases, with 14 bases between the two germline ends. There are 15 residues in the CDR3. DNA for the CDR3: TGCGCCAGCAGCCTAACAGGGTATACCTCCTACGAGCAGTACTTC. This gives the protein CASSLTGYTSYEQYF.

A note on this clonotype: Possible read error: a much larger clone is one base away. The V gene is TRBV5-1, the J gene TRBJ2-1; TRBD1 might be the D (6 bases). Per the germline V gene, CDR1 is SGHRS and CDR2 is YFSETQ. The ends were cut back, 3 bases at V and 0 bases at J, with 7 bases in the middle. The CDR3 is 14 residues long. The CDR3 reads CASSSDSSYNEQFF. In DNA form, the CDR3 reads TGCGCCAGCAGCTCGGACAGCTCCTACAATGAGCAGTTCTTC.

Many counts were recorded for this clonotype. The J gene is TRBJ1-1, the V gene TRBV5-1, with TRBD1 matching 7 bases. Germline values: CDR1 SGHRS, CDR2 YFSETQ. Trimming cost V 4 bases and J 1 base; bases outside gene matches: 4. This CDR3 region has 14 residues. CDR3 bases: TGCGCCAGCAGCCGAGACAGGGAGAACACTGAAGCTTTCTTT. It is translated as CASSRDRENTEAFF.

The rearrangement joins TRBV7-2 to TRBJ1-2; possibly TRBD1 for D (5 bases). With 5 bases removed from V and 4 bases from J, the gap between germline ends came to 20 bases. Germline values: CDR1 SGHTA, CDR2 FQGNSA. This CDR3 has 16 residues. Here the CDR3 reads CASSQDLDNLIYGYTF. CDR3 DNA sequence: TGTGCCAGCAGCCAGGACCTGGACAACCTCATCTATGGCTACACCTTC.

In this sample, this clonotype turned up many times. DNA for the CDR3: TGCGCCAGCAGCTCACGGTCGAATGTGGAGACCCAGTACTTC. Translated: CASSSRSNVETQYF. The chain couples TRBV5-1 to TRBJ2-5; D not resolved. With 3 bases removed from V and 5 bases from J, the gap between germline ends came to 14 bases. The CDR3 length is 14 residues. Per the germline V gene, CDR1 is SGHRS and CDR2 is YFSETQ.

This clonotype has a handful of counts. The J gene is TRBJ2-2, the V gene TRBV7-9, with D possibly matching TRBD2 (5 bases). Per germline, CDR1 SEHNR and CDR2 FQNEAQ (reference sequence). Between the trimmed V and J ends, which lost 5 bases and 0 bases, there was a span of 7 bases. CDR3 length equals 14 residues. This CDR3 is CASSIGANTGELFF. CDR3 coding DNA: TGTGCCAGCAGCATCGGGGCGAACACCGGGGAGCTGTTTTTT.

This clonotype has at least ten counts. At one end, the junction sequence differs from germline, possibly due to a read error. The chain has TRBV5-6 and TRBJ2-1, with D possibly being TRBD1 or TRBD2 (5 bases each). Germline V gives CDR1 SGHDT, CDR2 YYEEEE. The CDR3 covers 14 residues. The CDR3 here is CASSPRGSYNEQFF. CDR3 in DNA: TGTGCCAGCAGCCCCCGGGGCTCCTACAACGAGCAGTTCTTC.

This clonotype was seen more than once but under ten times. The rearrangement uses TRBV7-8 and TRBJ2-6; D not resolved. This CDR3 has 16 amino acids. V lost 2 bases to trimming and J lost 0 bases, with 8 bases between them. Germline loops: CDR1 SGHVS, CDR2 FQNEAQ. CDR3 region: CASSLLVVSGANVLTF. Written as DNA, the CDR3 is TGTGCCAGCAGCTTACTAGTCGTCTCTGGGGCCAACGTCCTGACTTTC.

This clonotype turned up a few times. The chain employs TRBV20-1 and TRBJ2-7, with unresolved D. Germline assignment: CDR1 DFQATT and CDR2 SNEGSKA (reference sequence). The CDR3 extends over 13 amino acids. V gave up 5 bases and J gave up 3 bases, with 14 bases separating them. The CDR3 protein is CSAPVVGNYEQYF. The DNA for the CDR3 is TGCAGTGCTCCCGTTGTAGGGAACTACGAGCAGTACTTC.

In its sample, this clonotype was seen many times. V and J are TRBV12-3 or TRBV12-4 and TRBJ1-1; D is uncertain. The CDR3 runs to 15 residues. Trimming left V 3 bases short and J 1 base short, with 12 bases between. CDR3 sequence (DNA): TGTGCCAGCAGTTTGTCTCCTCTCAGGAACACTGAAGCTTTCTTT. Translated, it gives CASSLSPLRNTEAFF.